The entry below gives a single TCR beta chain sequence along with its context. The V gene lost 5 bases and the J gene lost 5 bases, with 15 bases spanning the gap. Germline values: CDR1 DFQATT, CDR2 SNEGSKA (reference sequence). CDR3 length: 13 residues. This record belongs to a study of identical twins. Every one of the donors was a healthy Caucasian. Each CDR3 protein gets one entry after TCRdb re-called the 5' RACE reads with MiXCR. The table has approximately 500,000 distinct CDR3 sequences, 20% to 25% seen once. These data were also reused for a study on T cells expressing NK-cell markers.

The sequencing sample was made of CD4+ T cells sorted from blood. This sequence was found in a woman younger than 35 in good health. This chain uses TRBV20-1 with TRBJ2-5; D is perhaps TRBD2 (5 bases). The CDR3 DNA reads TGCAGTGCTTCGAGAGGGTTTTGGGAGACCCAGTACTTC. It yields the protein CSASRGFWETQYF.